The 25 T cell receptor beta chains given below trace back to one sample, sequenced in a study of T cell repertoires in cytomegalovirus infection. Which antigens these TCRs recognize remains unknown. TCRdb independently ran MiXCR on the reads; one entry per CDR3 protein. The sample lists about 130,000 distinct CDR3 sequences, more than 30% occurring once. Source: CD8+ T cells from cultured PBMCs, taken from culture after CMV antigen stimulation. The receptors shown here come from a human donor in good health (CMV status not recorded). Some clones in this sample may be carry-over from other donors' samples.

This clonotype was seen only a few times. This rearrangement joins TRBV12-3 or TRBV12-4 to TRBJ1-5; 11 bases are a match to TRBD1. Trimming cost V 6 bases and J 3 bases; bases outside gene matches: 4. The CDR3 totals 15 residues. CDR3 DNA sequence: TGTGCCAGCAGCCTAGGACAGGGGGCCAATCAGCCCCAGCATTTT. Encoded protein: CASSLGQGANQPQHF.

A word on this clonotype: One end of the junction does not line up with germline, which may come from a read error. This chain connects TRBV6-1 to TRBJ1-6; no clear D gene. The CDR3 is made up of 11 amino acids. Germline V gene sequence: CDR1 MNHNS, CDR2 SASEGT. CDR3 coding DNA: TGTGCCAACAGTGAGCGGTCACCCCTCCACTTT. Protein: CANSERSPLHF.

The chain combines TRBV27 with TRBJ2-3, with 8 bases that match TRBD1. The CDR3 totals 16 residues. V was clipped by 4 bases and J by 5 bases; unmatched bases: 11. From germline, CDR1 is MNHEY and CDR2 SMNVEV (reference sequence). The CDR3 sequence is CASSSRGTGGKDTQYF. The CDR3 DNA reads TGTGCCAGCAGTTCTCGCGGGACAGGTGGAAAAGATACGCAGTATTTT.

The V gene is TRBV28, the J gene TRBJ1-6; the D gene is possibly TRBD1 (5 bases). The germline V and J ends were trimmed by 7 bases and 7 bases, with 14 bases remaining between them. Germline CDR1 reads MDHEN; CDR2 reads SYDVKM. This CDR3 region has 14 residues. The CDR3 spells CASNRSGMNSPLHF. The CDR3 DNA reads TGTGCCAGCAACCGCTCAGGGATGAATTCACCCCTCCACTTT.

This clonotype was seen ten or more times. The chain is built from TRBV28 and TRBJ2-7; 7 nucleotides line up with TRBD1. V shed 10 bases, J shed 2 bases, and the junction held 11 bases outside the gene matches. CDR3 length: 14 amino acids. The germline gives CDR1 MDHEN, CDR2 SYDVKM. Here the CDR3 reads CATGTVPSAYEQYF. As DNA, the CDR3 is TGTGCCACCGGGACAGTCCCCTCTGCCTACGAGCAGTACTTC.

This clonotype has just a few counts. The rearrangement links TRBV11-2 to TRBJ2-5; 9 nucleotides line up with TRBD1. Trimming cost V 1 base and J 4 bases; bases outside gene matches: 22. Germline lookup yields CDR1 SGHAT and CDR2 FQNNGV. This CDR3 spans 21 amino acids. Here the CDR3 DNA reads TGTGCCAGCAGCTTAGGGTCTTCACGGAGGACAGGGGATGTGAGCGGAGAGACCCAGTACTTC. Its translation: CASSLGSSRRTGDVSGETQYF.

This clonotype was found a few times. This chain uses TRBV11-2 with TRBJ1-2; 11 bases are a match to TRBD1. There are 16 residues in the CDR3. The junction had 6 bases not matched to a gene; V was cut back by 0 bases and J by 6 bases. Germline CDR1 and CDR2: SGHAT and FQNNGV. The CDR3 sequence is CASSLEYWTGGHGYTF. The CDR3 DNA is TGTGCCAGCAGCTTAGAGTATTGGACAGGGGGCCATGGCTACACCTTC.

This clonotype has just a few counts. This chain links TRBV4-1 with TRBJ1-4; D is undetermined. Trimming shortened V by 1 base and J by 0 bases, and 12 bases separated the two germline ends. The CDR3 covers 17 residues. Germline assignment: CDR1 MGHRA and CDR2 YSYEKL. The DNA of the CDR3 is TGCGCCAGCAGCCAAGGTGCTGGGATTGCAACTAATGAAAAACTGTTTTTT. Translating gives CASSQGAGIATNEKLFF.

The chain employs TRBV20-1 and TRBJ1-4; no firm D call. The germline V and J ends were trimmed by 0 bases and 7 bases, with 9 bases remaining between them. CDR1 is DFQATT and CDR2 is SNEGSKA in the germline V gene (reference sequence). The CDR3 is 13 amino acids. The CDR3 here is CSARDLPFEKLFF. The DNA for the CDR3 is TGCAGTGCTAGAGATCTTCCTTTTGAAAAACTGTTTTTT.

V is TRBV29-1 and J is TRBJ1-4; no reliable D call. V was cut by 8 bases and J by 4 bases, with 14 bases left in between. This CDR3 contains 13 residues. Germline assignment: CDR1 SQVTM and CDR2 ANQGSEA. The CDR3 DNA follows: TGCAGCTTCAGCAACCCCATTAATGAAAAACTGTTTTTT. This encodes CSFSNPINEKLFF. The variable domain in full, completed from reference TRBV29-1 and TRBJ1-4, reads SAVISQKPSRDICQRGTSLTIQCQVDSQVTMMFWYRQQPGQSLTLIATANQGSEATYESGFVIDKFPISRPNLTFSTLTVSNMSPEDSSIYLCSFSNPINEKLFFGSGTQLSVL.

This clonotype was counted once. The chain combines TRBV19 with TRBJ2-1; 11 bases line up with TRBD2. This CDR3 is built from 16 residues. J lost 12 bases, V lost 2 bases, and 12 bases had no gene match. CDR1 and CDR2 (germline): LNHDA, SQIVND (reference sequence). CDR3 bases: TGTGCCAGTAGTATACTGGGGACTAGCGGCCCCCTGGGGCAGTTCTTC. Protein product: CASSILGTSGPLGQFF.

The sample holds a few counts of this clonotype. The chain's CDR3 is CASSSIRDRNTDTQYF. The CDR3 coding sequence is TGTGCCAGTAGCAGTATCCGGGACAGGAACACAGATACGCAGTATTTT. The chain has TRBV19 and TRBJ2-3, with 8 bases identical to TRBD1. The germline V gene has CDR1 LNHDA and CDR2 SQIVND (reference sequence). V shed 6 bases and J 2 bases; nucleotides not matched to a gene: 10. This CDR3 is 16 amino acids long.

A remark on this clonotype: Possible read error: a much larger clone is one base away. The CDR3: CAISEGTEGTDTQYF. The CDR3 nucleotides read TGTGCCATCAGTGAGGGGACAGAAGGCACAGATACGCAGTATTTT. The V call is TRBV10-3, the J call TRBJ2-3; TRBD1 aligns across 7 bases. CDR1 and CDR2 from the germline V gene are ENHRY and SYGVKD. This CDR3 region has 15 residues. Losses at the gene ends were 2 bases for V and 1 base for J; bases not matched to a gene: 3.

This clonotype appeared a few times. This chain uses TRBV6-5 with TRBJ1-4, with 7 positions matching TRBD1. Looked up from germline, CDR1 is MNHEY and CDR2 is SVGAGI. Trimming cost V 2 bases and J 5 bases; bases outside gene matches: 5. The CDR3 has 15 amino acids. The CDR3 spells CASSYQGQHNEKLFF. For the CDR3, the DNA is TGTGCCAGCAGTTACCAGGGACAGCACAATGAAAAACTGTTTTTT.

Comment on this clonotype: A read error may be the cause here, since a much bigger clone is one base away. This sequence joins TRBV20-1 and TRBJ1-1; 7 bases match TRBD1. This CDR3 comprises 15 residues. Germline CDR1 is DFQATT and CDR2 is SNEGSKA (reference sequence). V shed 6 bases, J shed 0 bases, and the junction held 10 bases outside the gene matches. CDR3 sequence (DNA): TGCAGTGCCATTTACCAGACAGGGCTGAACACTGAAGCTTTCTTT. It encodes CSAIYQTGLNTEAFF.

The chain has TRBV6-1 and TRBJ1-2, with D uncertain. CDR1 is MNHNS and CDR2 is SASEGT in the germline V gene. CDR3 length: 13 amino acids. V was cut by 1 base and J by 5 bases, with 8 bases left in between. The CDR3 region has the DNA TGTGCCAGCAGTGAAGAGACCTTTTATGGCTACACCTTC. It is translated as CASSEETFYGYTF.

Points on this clonotype: One end of the junction does not line up with germline, which may come from a read error. The chain links TRBV4-1 to TRBJ2-5; D gene ambiguous. Looked up from germline, CDR1 is MGHRA and CDR2 is YSYEKL. The CDR3 is 15 residues long. CDR3 amino acids: CASSEDILWIETQYF. The CDR3 bases are TGCGCCAGCAGCGAAGACATCCTCTGGATCGAGACTCAGTACTTC.

The J gene is TRBJ1-1, the V gene TRBV5-6; D call uncertain. The CDR3 is 13 residues long. V was clipped by 2 bases and J by 1 base, with 6 bases between them. Germline V CDR1 and CDR2: SGHDT, YYEEEE. The DNA for the CDR3 is TGTGCCAGCAGCTTTGTAACGAACACTGAAGCTTTCTTT. It codes for CASSFVTNTEAFF.

The rearrangement links TRBV11-3 to TRBJ1-1; D possibly corresponds to TRBD1 (5 bases). The CDR3 runs 15 residues. Germline V gene sequence: CDR1 SGHNT, CDR2 YENEEA. Trimming stripped 3 bases from V and 0 bases from J, with 11 bases between. CDR3 bases: TGTGCCAGCAGCTTCATGGGACGGCTGAACACTGAAGCTTTCTTT. This codes for CASSFMGRLNTEAFF.

The rearrangement uses TRBV4-1 and TRBJ2-3, with a tentative D call TRBD1 (5 bases). Trimming left V 3 bases short and J 6 bases short, with 19 bases between. Germline-derived CDR1 and CDR2 are MGHRA and YSYEKL. The CDR3 extends over 16 amino acids. CDR3 residues: CASSHRPSPPGDTQYF. Here the CDR3 DNA reads TGCGCCAGCAGCCACCGGCCATCCCCTCCAGGGGATACGCAGTATTTT.

This clonotype was seen a few times. The rearrangement joins TRBV6-1 to TRBJ2-5, with 8 bases fitting TRBD1. This CDR3 is 15 amino acids long. Germline CDR1 and CDR2: MNHNS and SASEGT. V was clipped by 5 bases and J by 2 bases; unmatched bases: 7. The CDR3 sequence is CASSTLQGEQETQYF. Written as DNA, the CDR3 is TGTGCCAGCAGTACCTTACAGGGGGAGCAAGAGACCCAGTACTTC.

V and J are TRBV27 and TRBJ2-1; D remains ambiguous. Germline V gene data show CDR1 as MNHEY and CDR2 as SMNVEV (reference sequence). V lost 8 bases and J lost 4, with 12 bases in between. CDR3 length: 13 residues. CDR3 sequence reads: CASATGPYNEQFF. DNA of the CDR3: TGTGCCAGCGCCACGGGTCCTTACAATGAGCAGTTCTTC.

The chain couples TRBV2 to TRBJ1-5; unclear D gene. The CDR3 runs 13 residues. Trimming left V 6 bases short and J 7 bases short, with 13 bases between. Germline values: CDR1 SNHLY, CDR2 FYNNEI. The CDR3 loop reads CASRPTEGQPQHF. The CDR3 DNA is TGTGCCAGCAGGCCTACCGAGGGCCAGCCCCAGCATTTT.

This clonotype was recorded at least ten times. This rearrangement joins TRBV11-3 to TRBJ2-3; maybe TRBD1 (7 bases). Per the germline V gene, CDR1 is SGHNT and CDR2 is YENEEA. The V end lost 5 bases, the J end lost 5 bases, and 11 bases lay between the germline ends. CDR3 length: 13 residues. The CDR3 region is CASSQGGGDTQYF. DNA of the CDR3: TGTGCCAGCAGCCAGGGGGGAGGAGATACGCAGTATTTT. Complete variable domain (other parts from reference TRBV11-3 and TRBJ2-3): EAGVVQSPRYKIIEKKQPVAFWCNPISGHNTLYWYLQNLGQGPELLIRYENEEAVDDSQLPKDRFSAERLKGVDSTLKIQPAELGDSAVYLCASSQGGGDTQYFGPGTRLTVL.

The gene calls are TRBV4-1 and TRBJ2-3; 10 nucleotides align to TRBD1. V was pared by 1 base and J by 1 base, with 5 bases of the junction left unmatched. Germline CDR1 is MGHRA and CDR2 is YSYEKL. CDR3 length: 17 residues. CDR3 DNA: TGCGCCAGCAGCCAAGGTACCGGGACAGGGGGCACAGATACGCAGTATTTT. Its translation is CASSQGTGTGGTDTQYF.